These 10 T cell receptor beta chains were all obtained from the same sample, sequenced in a study of T cells in Graves' hyperthyroidism and ophthalmopathy. RNA transcripts gave rise to amplified TCR beta CDR3 regions. HTBI primers drove first-round RT-PCR of the TCR CDR3. TCRdb re-called the multiplex PCR reads with MiXCR, one entry per CDR3 protein. This table holds roughly 250,000 distinct CDR3 sequences, 15% to 20% found once. The source material was blood. The source is a woman aged 18-35 years with Graves' ophthalmopathy.

V and J are TRBV6-6 and TRBJ1-1; no definite D call. V gave up 0 bases and J gave up 1 base, with 12 bases separating them. This CDR3 comprises 16 residues. The V gene's germline CDR1 is MNHNY and CDR2 SVGAGI (reference sequence). CDR3 nucleotides: TGTGCCAGCAGTTACTCGGGGTCTCCGACGAACACTGAAGCTTTCTTT. Its translation: CASSYSGSPTNTEAFF.

V gene TRBV7-6 combines with J gene TRBJ2-1, with D perhaps matching TRBD2 (5 bases). The V end lost 5 bases, the J end lost 4 bases, and 18 bases lay between the germline ends. This CDR3 spans 16 amino acids. The germline gives CDR1 SGHVS, CDR2 FNYEAQ. The CDR3, as DNA: TGTGCCAGCAGCGTCCCTTGGTCGGCGGGTTACAATGAGCAGTTCTTC. Protein: CASSVPWSAGYNEQFF.

This clonotype was found many times. V gene TRBV2 combines with J gene TRBJ2-2; D gene ambiguous. This CDR3 comprises 12 residues. The germline gives CDR1 SNHLY, CDR2 FYNNEI. Deletions cut 6 bases from V and 2 bases from J, with 4 bases between. This chain's CDR3 is CASRDNTGELFF. CDR3 in DNA: TGTGCCAGCAGAGATAACACCGGGGAGCTGTTTTTT.

Many counts were recorded for this clonotype. The J gene is TRBJ2-7, the V gene TRBV6-2 or TRBV6-3, with D possibly being TRBD1 (6 bases). Germline lookup yields CDR1 MNHEY and CDR2 SVGEGT. Trimming removed 7 bases from V and 3 bases from J, with 13 bases in between. This CDR3 contains 13 residues. The CDR3 protein is CASNLRGNYEQYF. The CDR3 DNA reads TGTGCCAGCAATCTCAGGGGAAACTACGAGCAGTACTTC.

This clonotype was found a few times. This sequence joins TRBV5-8 and TRBJ1-6, with TRBD1 matching over 8 bases. This CDR3 comprises 15 residues. V lost 4 bases, J lost 7 bases, and 7 bases stayed unmatched. Germline V gene sequence: CDR1 SGHTS, CDR2 YDEGEE. The CDR3 reads CASSRTGGPNSPLHF. CDR3 bases: TGTGCCAGCAGCCGAACAGGGGGTCCGAATTCACCCCTCCACTTT.

V usage is TRBV10-3 and J usage is TRBJ2-7; 7 positions agree with TRBD1. The V segment lost 3 bases and the J segment 1 base; nucleotides outside the gene matches: 6. The CDR3 sequence is 15 residues long. Germline V gene data show CDR1 as ENHRY and CDR2 as SYGVKD. For the CDR3, the DNA is TGTGCCATCAGTGACCCAGGGGGAAGGTCCTACGAGCAGTACTTC. It specifies CAISDPGGRSYEQYF.

In its sample, this clonotype was seen many times. The genes are TRBV15 and TRBJ1-4; 7 bases fit TRBD1. The CDR3 is 12 residues long. Germline V gives CDR1 LNHNV, CDR2 YYDKDF (reference sequence). The CDR3 here is CATQGGGEKLFF. Written as DNA, the CDR3 is TGTGCTACCCAGGGGGGTGGTGAAAAACTGTTTTTT.

CDR3 residues: CASSQVTGYGNTIYF. DNA for the CDR3: TGTGCCAGCAGCCAAGTAACAGGGTACGGAAACACCATATATTTT. The chain carries TRBV4-2 and TRBJ1-3, with D maybe TRBD1 (6 bases). Trimming cost V 1 base and J 4 bases, with 11 bases left between them. Looked up from germline, CDR1 is LGHNA and CDR2 is YNFKEQ. The CDR3 has 15 amino acids.

This clonotype was found a few times. This chain uses TRBV25-1 with TRBJ1-1; no definite D call. The germline V gene encodes CDR1 MGHDK and CDR2 SYGVNS. Trimming stripped 2 bases from V and 5 bases from J, with 9 bases between. CDR3 length: 13 residues. CDR3 loop: CASSEGVGTEAFF. In DNA form, the CDR3 reads TGTGCCAGCAGTGAAGGAGTCGGGACTGAAGCTTTCTTT.

V is TRBV6-4 and J is TRBJ2-3; TRBD2 matches at 11 bases. V shed 3 bases, J shed 0 bases, and the junction held 2 bases outside the gene matches. The CDR3 is made up of 16 amino acids. Per the germline V gene, CDR1 is MRHNA and CDR2 is SNTAGT. The CDR3 DNA is TGTGCCAGCAGTGAACTAGCGGGAGCTAGCACAGATACGCAGTATTTT. Amino acid sequence: CASSELAGASTDTQYF.